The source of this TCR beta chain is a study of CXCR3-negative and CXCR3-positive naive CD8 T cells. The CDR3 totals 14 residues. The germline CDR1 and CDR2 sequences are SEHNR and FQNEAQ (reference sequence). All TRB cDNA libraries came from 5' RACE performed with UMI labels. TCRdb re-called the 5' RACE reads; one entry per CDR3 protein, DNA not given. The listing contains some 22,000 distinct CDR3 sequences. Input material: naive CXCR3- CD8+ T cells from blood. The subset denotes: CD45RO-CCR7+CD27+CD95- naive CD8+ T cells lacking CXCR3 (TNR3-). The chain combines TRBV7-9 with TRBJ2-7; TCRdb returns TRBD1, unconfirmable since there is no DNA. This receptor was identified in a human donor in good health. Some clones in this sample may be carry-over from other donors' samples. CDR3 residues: CASSLLGANYEQYF.